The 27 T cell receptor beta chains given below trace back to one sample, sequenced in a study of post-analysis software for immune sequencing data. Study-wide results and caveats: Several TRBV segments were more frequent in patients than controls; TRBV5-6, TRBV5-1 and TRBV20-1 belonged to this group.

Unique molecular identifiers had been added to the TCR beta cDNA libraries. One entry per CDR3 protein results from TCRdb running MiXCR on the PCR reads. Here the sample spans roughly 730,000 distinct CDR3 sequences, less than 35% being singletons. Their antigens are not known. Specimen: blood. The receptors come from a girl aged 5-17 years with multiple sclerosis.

CDR3 DNA sequence: TGCGCCAGCAGCTTGGAGAGCGGGGGTGTAGATACGCAGTATTTT. Translation gives CASSLESGGVDTQYF. This chain connects TRBV5-1 to TRBJ2-3; 8 nucleotides line up with TRBD2. The CDR3 sequence is 15 residues long. Germline CDR1 SGHRS, CDR2 YFSETQ. J was trimmed by 5 bases and V by 0 bases; bases with no gene match: 5.

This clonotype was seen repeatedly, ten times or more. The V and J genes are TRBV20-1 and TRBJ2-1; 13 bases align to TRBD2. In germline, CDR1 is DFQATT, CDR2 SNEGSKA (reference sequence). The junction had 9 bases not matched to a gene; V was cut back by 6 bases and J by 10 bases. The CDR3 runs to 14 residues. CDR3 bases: TGCAGTGCGACTACTAGCGGGAGGGCAGGGGAGCAGTTCTTC. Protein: CSATTSGRAGEQFF.

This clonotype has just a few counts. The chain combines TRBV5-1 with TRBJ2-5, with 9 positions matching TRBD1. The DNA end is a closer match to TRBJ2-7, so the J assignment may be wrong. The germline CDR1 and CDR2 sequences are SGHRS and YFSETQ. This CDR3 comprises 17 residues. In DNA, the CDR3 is TGCGCCAGCAGCTTCTACAGTACCGGGACAGGGACCTACGAGCAGTACTTC. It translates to CASSFYSTGTGTYEQYF.

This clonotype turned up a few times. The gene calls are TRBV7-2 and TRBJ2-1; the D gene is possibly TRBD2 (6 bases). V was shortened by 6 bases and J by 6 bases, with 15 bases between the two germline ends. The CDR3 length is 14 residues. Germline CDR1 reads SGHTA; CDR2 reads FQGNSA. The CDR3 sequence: CASRAIGGSNEQFF. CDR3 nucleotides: TGTGCCAGCAGGGCGATCGGGGGAAGCAATGAGCAGTTCTTC.

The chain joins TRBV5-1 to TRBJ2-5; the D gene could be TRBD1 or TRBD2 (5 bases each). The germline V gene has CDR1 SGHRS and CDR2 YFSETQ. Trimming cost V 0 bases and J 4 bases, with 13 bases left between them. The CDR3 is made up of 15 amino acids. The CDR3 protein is CASSLGTTGAETQYF. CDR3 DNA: TGCGCCAGCAGCTTGGGGACGACCGGGGCAGAGACCCAGTACTTC.

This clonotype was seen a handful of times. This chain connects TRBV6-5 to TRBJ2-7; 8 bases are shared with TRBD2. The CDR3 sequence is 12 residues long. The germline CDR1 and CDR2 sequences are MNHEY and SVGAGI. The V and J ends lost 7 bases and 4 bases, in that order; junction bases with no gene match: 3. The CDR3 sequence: CASTSGSYEQYF. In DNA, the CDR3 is TGTGCCAGCACGAGCGGGAGTTACGAGCAGTACTTC.

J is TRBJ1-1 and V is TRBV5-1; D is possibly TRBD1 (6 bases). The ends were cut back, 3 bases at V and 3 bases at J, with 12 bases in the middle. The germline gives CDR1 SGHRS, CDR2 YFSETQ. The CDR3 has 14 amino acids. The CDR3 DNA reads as TGCGCCAGCAGCTCACAGGGCAGAGACACTGAAGCTTTCTTT. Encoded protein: CASSSQGRDTEAFF. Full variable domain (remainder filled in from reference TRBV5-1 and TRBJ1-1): KAGVTQTPRYLIKTRGQQVTLSCSPISGHRSVSWYQQTPGQGLQFLFEYFSETQRNKGNFPGRFSGRQFSNSRSEMNVSTLELGDSALYLCASSSQGRDTEAFFGQGTRLTVV.

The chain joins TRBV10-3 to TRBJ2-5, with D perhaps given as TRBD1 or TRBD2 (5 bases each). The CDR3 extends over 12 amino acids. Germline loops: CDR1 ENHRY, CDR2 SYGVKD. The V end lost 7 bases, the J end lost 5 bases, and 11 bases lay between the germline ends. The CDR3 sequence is CAIKTEGETQYF. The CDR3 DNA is TGTGCCATCAAAACCGAGGGGGAGACCCAGTACTTC.

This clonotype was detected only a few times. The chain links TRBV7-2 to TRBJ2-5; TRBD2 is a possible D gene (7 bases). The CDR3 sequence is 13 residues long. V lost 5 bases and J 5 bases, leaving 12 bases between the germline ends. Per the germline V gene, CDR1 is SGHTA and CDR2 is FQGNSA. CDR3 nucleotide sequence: TGTGCCAGCAGCGGGGGGGCCTCGGAGACCCAGTACTTC. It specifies CASSGGASETQYF.

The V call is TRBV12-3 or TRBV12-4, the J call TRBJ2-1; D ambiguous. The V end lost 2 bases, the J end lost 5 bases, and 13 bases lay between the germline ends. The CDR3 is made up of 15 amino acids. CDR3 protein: CASSLPHGRNNEQFF. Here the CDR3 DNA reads TGTGCCAGCAGTTTACCCCACGGCAGAAACAATGAGCAGTTCTTC.

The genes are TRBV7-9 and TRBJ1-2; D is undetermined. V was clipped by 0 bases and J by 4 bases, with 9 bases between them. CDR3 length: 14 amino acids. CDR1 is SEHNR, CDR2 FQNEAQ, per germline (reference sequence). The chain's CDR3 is CASSLAQESYGYTF. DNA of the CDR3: TGTGCCAGCAGCTTAGCGCAGGAGAGCTATGGCTACACCTTC.

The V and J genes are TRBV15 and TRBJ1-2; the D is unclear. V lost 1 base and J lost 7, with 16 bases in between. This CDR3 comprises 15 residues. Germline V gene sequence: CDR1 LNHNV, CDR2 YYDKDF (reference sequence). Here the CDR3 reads CATSRGKGIMGGYTF. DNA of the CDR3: TGTGCCACCAGCAGAGGCAAAGGGATTATGGGTGGCTACACCTTC.

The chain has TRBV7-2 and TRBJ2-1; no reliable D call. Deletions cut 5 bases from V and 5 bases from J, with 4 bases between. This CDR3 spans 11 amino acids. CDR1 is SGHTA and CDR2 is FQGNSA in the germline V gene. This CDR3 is CASSGHNEQFF. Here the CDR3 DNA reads TGTGCCAGCAGCGGACACAATGAGCAGTTCTTC.

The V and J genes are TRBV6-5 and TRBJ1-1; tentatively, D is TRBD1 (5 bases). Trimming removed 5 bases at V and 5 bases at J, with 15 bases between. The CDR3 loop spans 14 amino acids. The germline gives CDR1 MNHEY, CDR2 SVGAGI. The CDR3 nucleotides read TGTGCCAGCAGTGATCGCTTTAGGGGTACTGAAGCTTTCTTT. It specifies CASSDRFRGTEAFF.

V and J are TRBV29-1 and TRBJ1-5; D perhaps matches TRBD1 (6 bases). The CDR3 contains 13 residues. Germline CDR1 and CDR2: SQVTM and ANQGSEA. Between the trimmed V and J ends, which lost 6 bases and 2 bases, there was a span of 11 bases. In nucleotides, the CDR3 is TGCAGCGTCGCAGGGGAGCGCAATCAGCCCCAGCATTTT. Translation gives CSVAGERNQPQHF.

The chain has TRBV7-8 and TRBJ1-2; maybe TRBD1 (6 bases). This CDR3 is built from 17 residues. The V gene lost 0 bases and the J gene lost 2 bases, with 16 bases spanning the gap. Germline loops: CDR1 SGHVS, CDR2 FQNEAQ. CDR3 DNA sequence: TGTGCCAGCAGCTTAGCGGGGTCAGGGGCGGCGAACTATGGCTACACCTTC. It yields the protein CASSLAGSGAANYGYTF.

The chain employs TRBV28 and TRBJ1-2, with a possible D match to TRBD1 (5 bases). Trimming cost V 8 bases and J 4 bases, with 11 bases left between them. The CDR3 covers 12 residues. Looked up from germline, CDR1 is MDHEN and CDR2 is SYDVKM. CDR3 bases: TGTGCCAGCTACGGGGGATTCTATGGCTACACCTTC. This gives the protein CASYGGFYGYTF.

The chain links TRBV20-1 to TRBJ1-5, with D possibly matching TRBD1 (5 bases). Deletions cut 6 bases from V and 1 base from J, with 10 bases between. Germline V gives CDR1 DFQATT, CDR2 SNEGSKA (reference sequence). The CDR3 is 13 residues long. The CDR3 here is CSAHRDSNQPQHF. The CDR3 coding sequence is TGCAGTGCCCACCGGGACAGCAATCAGCCCCAGCATTTT.

CDR3 sequence: CASSFASGRRNEQFF. DNA for the CDR3: TGTGCCAGCAGCTTTGCGAGCGGGAGACGTAATGAGCAGTTCTTC. The genes are TRBV13 and TRBJ2-1; 8 bases align to TRBD2. Trimming at V came to 3 bases and at J to 7 bases, leaving 8 bases not matched to a gene. From germline, CDR1 is PRHDT and CDR2 FYEKMQ (reference sequence). The CDR3 loop spans 15 amino acids.

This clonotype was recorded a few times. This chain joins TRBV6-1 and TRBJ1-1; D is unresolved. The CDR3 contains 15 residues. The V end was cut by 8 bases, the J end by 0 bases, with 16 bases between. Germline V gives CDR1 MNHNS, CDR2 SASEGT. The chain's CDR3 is CASVLSPPLNTEAFF. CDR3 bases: TGTGCCAGCGTATTGTCGCCGCCCTTGAACACTGAAGCTTTCTTT.

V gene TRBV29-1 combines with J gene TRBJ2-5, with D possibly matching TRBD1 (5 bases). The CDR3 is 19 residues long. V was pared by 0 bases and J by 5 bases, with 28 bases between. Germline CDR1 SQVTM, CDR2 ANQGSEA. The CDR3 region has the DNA TGCAGCGTTGAAGACCCTAGACAGCCATCAAACACAGGACGGGAGACCCAGTACTTC. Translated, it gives CSVEDPRQPSNTGRETQYF.

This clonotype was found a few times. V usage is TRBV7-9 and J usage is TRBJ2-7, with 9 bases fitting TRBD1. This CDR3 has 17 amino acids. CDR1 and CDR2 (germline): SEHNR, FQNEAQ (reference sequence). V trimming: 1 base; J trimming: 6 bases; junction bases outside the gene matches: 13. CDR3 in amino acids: CASSLDGPGTGIGEQYF. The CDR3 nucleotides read TGTGCCAGCAGCTTAGACGGTCCGGGGACAGGGATCGGCGAGCAGTACTTC.

CDR3 DNA: TGTGCCAGCAGCCAAGGAGCGGAAGGGTCGCCAGATACGCAGTATTTT. Translation: CASSQGAEGSPDTQYF. The chain is built from TRBV4-2 and TRBJ2-3; TRBD2 might be the D (5 bases). This CDR3 spans 16 amino acids. Germline V gene sequence: CDR1 LGHNA, CDR2 YNFKEQ. V dropped 1 base and J dropped 4 bases, with 15 bases sitting between them.

CDR3 DNA: TGTGCCAGCAGTTTGCAGGGGCTGAGATCACCCCTCCACTTT. Translating gives CASSLQGLRSPLHF. J is TRBJ1-6 and V is TRBV28; D perhaps matches TRBD1 (6 bases). Trimming cost V 3 bases and J 10 bases, with 13 bases left between them. The CDR3 runs to 14 residues. Per germline, CDR1 MDHEN and CDR2 SYDVKM.

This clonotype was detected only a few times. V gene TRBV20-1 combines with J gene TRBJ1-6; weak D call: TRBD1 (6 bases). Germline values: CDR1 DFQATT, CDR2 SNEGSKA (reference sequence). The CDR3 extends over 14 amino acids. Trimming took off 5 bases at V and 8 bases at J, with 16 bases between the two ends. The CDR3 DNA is TGCAGTGCTGAGCCAGGGGAGGTTGATTCACCCCTCCACTTT. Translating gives CSAEPGEVDSPLHF.

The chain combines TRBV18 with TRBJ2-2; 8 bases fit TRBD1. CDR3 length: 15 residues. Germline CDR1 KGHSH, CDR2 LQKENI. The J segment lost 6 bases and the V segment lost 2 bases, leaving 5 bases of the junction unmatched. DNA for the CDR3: TGTGCCAGCTCACCAGGGACAGGTCTCGCCGGGGAGCTGTTTTTT. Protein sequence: CASSPGTGLAGELFF.

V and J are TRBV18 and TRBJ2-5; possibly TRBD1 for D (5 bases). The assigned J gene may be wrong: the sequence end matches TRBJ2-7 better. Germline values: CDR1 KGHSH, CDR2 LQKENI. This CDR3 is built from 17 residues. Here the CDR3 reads CASSLGWGQGAPYEQYF. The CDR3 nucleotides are TGTGCCAGCTCGCTCGGCTGGGGTCAAGGGGCCCCCTACGAGCAGTACTTC.